Listed here is a single TCR beta chain. The V and J ends lost 4 bases and 4 bases respectively, with 13 bases between them. The CDR3 totals 15 residues. Germline V gene sequence: CDR1 SEHNR, CDR2 FQNEAQ (reference sequence). The source of the sample is a study of technical replicates of blood from several donors. Profiling relied on immunoSEQ multiplex PCR, and the TCRdb table lists in-frame clones only, not all of them. Among about 16,000 clones listed, 86% were seen once. The receptor's source is a human donor in good health. The sequenced sample consisted of PBMCs. The genes are TRBV7-9 and TRBJ1-4; possible D gene TRBD1, 6 bases. The CDR3 region is CASSYNRDLNEKLFF. The DNA for the CDR3 is TGTGCCAGCAGCTATAACAGGGATCTTAATGAAAAACTGTTTTTT.